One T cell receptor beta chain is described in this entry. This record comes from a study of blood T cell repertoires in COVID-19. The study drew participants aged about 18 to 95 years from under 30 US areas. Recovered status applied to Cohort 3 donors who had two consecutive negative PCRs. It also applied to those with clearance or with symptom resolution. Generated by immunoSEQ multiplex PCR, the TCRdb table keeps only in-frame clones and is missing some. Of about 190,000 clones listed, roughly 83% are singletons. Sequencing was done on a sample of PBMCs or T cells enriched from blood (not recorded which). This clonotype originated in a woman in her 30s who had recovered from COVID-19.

The CDR3 region is CASSLSEVNVPQHF. The CDR3 DNA sequence: TGTGCCAGCAGTTTATCCGAGGTGAATGTGCCCCAGCATTTT. This chain links TRBV28 with TRBJ1-5; D unresolved. The germline V and J ends were trimmed by 1 base and 9 bases, with 13 bases remaining between them. From germline, CDR1 is MDHEN and CDR2 SYDVKM. This CDR3 spans 14 amino acids.